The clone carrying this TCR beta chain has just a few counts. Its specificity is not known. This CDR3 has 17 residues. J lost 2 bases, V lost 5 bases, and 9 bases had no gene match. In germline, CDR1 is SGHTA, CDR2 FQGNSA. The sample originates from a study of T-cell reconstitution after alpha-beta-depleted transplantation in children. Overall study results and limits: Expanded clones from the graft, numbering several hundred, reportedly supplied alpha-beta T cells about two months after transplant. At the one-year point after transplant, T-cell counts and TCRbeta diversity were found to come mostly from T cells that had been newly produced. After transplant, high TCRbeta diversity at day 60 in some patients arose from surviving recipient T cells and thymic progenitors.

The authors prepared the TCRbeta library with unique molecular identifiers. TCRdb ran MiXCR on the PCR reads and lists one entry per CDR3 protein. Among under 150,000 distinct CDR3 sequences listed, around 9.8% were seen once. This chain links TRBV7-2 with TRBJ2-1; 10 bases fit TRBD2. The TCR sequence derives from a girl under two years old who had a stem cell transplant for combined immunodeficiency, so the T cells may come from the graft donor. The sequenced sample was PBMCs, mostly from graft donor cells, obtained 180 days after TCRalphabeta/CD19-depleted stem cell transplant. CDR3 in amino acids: CASSPLLAGETYNEQFF. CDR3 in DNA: TGTGCCAGCAGCCCCCTTCTAGCGGGAGAAACCTACAATGAGCAGTTCTTC.